A single sample is the source of the 18 T cell receptor beta chains below, sequenced in a study of radiotherapy plus CTLA-4 blockade in lung cancer. Method: immunoSEQ multiplex PCR; TCRdb's copy keeps in-frame clones and lacks some. The repertoire has about 51,000 clones, about four fifths of them found once; the top ten carry about 8.5%. This material consisted of peripheral blood, taken from a patient treated with radiotherapy plus ipilimumab. These receptors originate from a human donor with non-small cell lung cancer who had a complete response to radiotherapy plus ipilimumab.

This clone was found a few times. V is TRBV18 and J is TRBJ1-1; D is undetermined. The ends were cut back, 1 base at V and 8 bases at J, with 5 bases in the middle. The CDR3 has 11 residues. Germline CDR1 and CDR2: KGHSH and LQKENI. CDR3 sequence (DNA): TGTGCCAGCTCACCACTACAAGAAGCTTTCTTT. Translated, it gives CASSPLQEAFF.

This chain joins TRBV15 and TRBJ1-2; D is uncertain. The germline V and J ends were trimmed by 0 bases and 4 bases, with 9 bases remaining between them. CDR1 is LNHNV and CDR2 is YYDKDF in the germline V gene (reference sequence). CDR3 length equals 14 residues. CDR3 nucleotide sequence: TGTGCCACCAGCAGAGATCAACAGTCCTATGGCTACACCTTC. Its translation: CATSRDQQSYGYTF.

The chain employs TRBV7-2 and TRBJ2-3, with a possible D match to TRBD2 (5 bases). The length of the CDR3 is 14 residues. V gave up 2 bases and J gave up 3 bases, with 9 bases separating them. Germline CDR1 is SGHTA and CDR2 is FQGNSA. The CDR3 loop reads CASSLTPGTDTQYF. In DNA form, the CDR3 reads TGTGCCAGCAGCTTAACGCCGGGGACAGATACGCAGTATTTT.

V is TRBV11-3 and J is TRBJ2-3; TRBD2 matches 13 bases. The germline CDR1 and CDR2 sequences are SGHNT and YENEEA. V shed 1 base and J 1 base; nucleotides not matched to a gene: 5. The CDR3 length is 18 residues. The CDR3, as DNA: TGTGCCAGCAGCTTAGGACTAGCGGGGGGCCTCCGCACAGATACGCAGTATTTT. Protein product: CASSLGLAGGLRTDTQYF.

The sample holds a few counts of this clone. V usage is TRBV19 and J usage is TRBJ2-2; D remains ambiguous. The germline V gene encodes CDR1 LNHDA and CDR2 SQIVND (reference sequence). The CDR3 has 11 amino acids. Trimming stripped 6 bases from V and 7 bases from J, with 6 bases between. The chain's CDR3 is CASRYGGELFF. The CDR3 nucleotides are TGTGCCAGTAGATACGGCGGGGAGCTGTTTTTT.

The V and J genes are TRBV5-4 and TRBJ1-2, with D perhaps TRBD1 (6 bases). This CDR3 comprises 12 residues. Trimming cost V 2 bases and J 5 bases, with 7 bases left between them. The germline gives CDR1 SGHNT, CDR2 YYREEE (reference sequence). The CDR3 loop reads CASSFGQYGYTF. Written as DNA, the CDR3 is TGTGCCAGCAGCTTTGGACAGTATGGCTACACCTTC. Looking up the rest from reference TRBV5-4 and TRBJ1-2 gives the full variable domain: ETGVTQSPTHLIKTRGQQVTLRCSSQSGHNTVSWYQQALGQGPQFIFQYYREEENGRGNFPPRFSGLQFPNYSSELNVNALELDDSALYLCASSFGQYGYTFGSGTRLTVV.

The chain carries TRBV6-1 and TRBJ2-3, with 7 bases fitting TRBD1. In germline, CDR1 is MNHNS, CDR2 SASEGT. This CDR3 contains 14 residues. J was trimmed by 3 bases and V by 6 bases; bases with no gene match: 6. Here the CDR3 reads CASSQGVRTDTQYF. The CDR3 coding sequence is TGTGCCAGCAGCCAGGGGGTGAGGACAGATACGCAGTATTTT.

This clone showed up just once. This chain joins TRBV15 and TRBJ1-1; 7 bases agree with TRBD1. Per germline, CDR1 LNHNV and CDR2 YYDKDF (reference sequence). Germline trimming cut 3 bases from V and 2 bases from J; bases unmatched to any gene: 3. This CDR3 has 14 amino acids. The CDR3 region is CATSRGQINTEAFF. The CDR3 nucleotides read TGTGCCACCAGCAGGGGACAGATAAACACTGAAGCTTTCTTT.

V usage is TRBV9 and J usage is TRBJ1-6, with 11 bases fitting TRBD1. Germline V gives CDR1 SGDLS, CDR2 YYNGEE. V gave up 3 bases and J gave up 7 bases; unmatched junction bases: 3. The CDR3 runs 15 residues. This chain's CDR3 is CASSDRDRGNSPLHF. In DNA, the CDR3 is TGTGCCAGCAGCGACCGGGACAGGGGGAATTCACCCCTCCACTTT.

J is TRBJ1-2 and V is TRBV6-1, with TRBD1 matching over 7 bases. Germline V gene sequence: CDR1 MNHNS, CDR2 SASEGT. Losses at the gene ends were 3 bases for V and 4 bases for J; bases not matched to a gene: 5. The CDR3 covers 14 residues. The DNA for the CDR3 is TGTGCCAGCAGTGACTGGCCAGGGGGCTATGGCTACACCTTC. This gives the protein CASSDWPGGYGYTF.

The table lists this clone with a few counts. V is TRBV30 and J is TRBJ1-4; D unclear. This CDR3 comprises 14 residues. V lost 7 bases and J 6 bases, leaving 18 bases between the germline ends. Germline CDR1 reads GTSNPN; CDR2 reads SVGIG (reference sequence). Written as DNA, the CDR3 is TGTGCCTCCCCGGGGTATCCAAGGGATGAAAAACTGTTTTTT. This gives the protein CASPGYPRDEKLFF.

The chain links TRBV7-4 to TRBJ2-7, with 8 bases identical to TRBD1. Per germline, CDR1 SGHVT and CDR2 SQSDAQ. There are 17 residues in the CDR3. Losses at the gene ends were 1 base for V and 3 bases for J; bases not matched to a gene: 11. This chain's CDR3 is CASSLGRLQGVSYEQYF. For the CDR3, the DNA is TGTGCCAGCAGCTTAGGTAGATTACAGGGGGTGAGCTACGAGCAGTACTTC.

The chain joins TRBV7-9 to TRBJ2-1; 7 bases are shared with TRBD2. With 5 bases clipped from V and 4 bases from J, the junction kept 11 bases outside the gene matches. Germline V gives CDR1 SEHNR, CDR2 FQNEAQ (reference sequence). This CDR3 has 16 residues. CDR3: CASSRLAPDFYNEQFF. The CDR3 nucleotides read TGTGCCAGCAGCCGACTAGCTCCAGACTTTTACAATGAGCAGTTCTTC.

This clone was observed once. The V gene is TRBV9, the J gene TRBJ2-1, with 8 nucleotides matching TRBD2. The CDR3 is made up of 15 amino acids. Germline CDR1 SGDLS, CDR2 YYNGEE. The V and J ends lost 0 bases and 4 bases, in that order; junction bases with no gene match: 3. CDR3 DNA sequence: TGTGCCAGCAGCGTAGCGGGGGGGCCTTACAATGAGCAGTTCTTC. Its translation: CASSVAGGPYNEQFF.

This clone was counted only a few times. The chain carries TRBV27 and TRBJ1-3; tentative D call: TRBD1 (6 bases). Looked up from germline, CDR1 is MNHEY and CDR2 is SMNVEV (reference sequence). Trimming shortened V by 4 bases and J by 4 bases, and 14 bases separated the two germline ends. This CDR3 spans 15 amino acids. CDR3 region: CASSSRNGGGNTIYF. DNA of the CDR3: TGTGCCAGCAGTTCACGGAATGGGGGCGGAAACACCATATATTTT.

This clone was counted a single time. This rearrangement joins TRBV2 to TRBJ1-5; a weak D match, TRBD1 (5 bases). Trimming left V 8 bases short and J 0 bases short, with 8 bases between. CDR1 SNHLY and CDR2 FYNNEI come from the germline V gene. The CDR3 is 13 residues long. CDR3 region: CASVTDSNQPQHF. The CDR3 bases are TGTGCCAGCGTGACAGATAGCAATCAGCCCCAGCATTTT.

The chain is built from TRBV5-1 and TRBJ2-3, with 7 bases lining up with TRBD2. There are 15 residues in the CDR3. The germline CDR1 and CDR2 sequences are SGHRS and YFSETQ. Germline trimming cut 0 bases from V and 6 bases from J; bases unmatched to any gene: 7. CDR3 amino acids: CASSLATSERDTQYF. CDR3 DNA sequence: TGCGCCAGCAGCTTGGCCACTAGCGAGAGGGATACGCAGTATTTT.

The CDR3 spells CASSISTSGRSTGELFF. The CDR3 DNA reads TGTGCCAGTAGTATATCGACTAGCGGGAGAAGCACCGGGGAGCTGTTTTTT. V gene TRBV19 combines with J gene TRBJ2-2, with TRBD2 matching over 12 bases. Germline V gives CDR1 LNHDA, CDR2 SQIVND (reference sequence). The CDR3 covers 17 residues. The junction had 5 bases not matched to a gene; V was cut back by 2 bases and J by 4 bases.